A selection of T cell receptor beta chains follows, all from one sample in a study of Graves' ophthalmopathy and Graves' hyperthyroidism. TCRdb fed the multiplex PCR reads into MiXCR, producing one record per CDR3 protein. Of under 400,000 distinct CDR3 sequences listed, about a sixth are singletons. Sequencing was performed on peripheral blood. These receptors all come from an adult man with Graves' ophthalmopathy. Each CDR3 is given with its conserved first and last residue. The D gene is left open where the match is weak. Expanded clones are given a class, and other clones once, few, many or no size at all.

CASSQGSSYGYTF,TGTGCCAGCAGCCAAGGCAGTAGTTATGGCTACACCTTC,NA,NA,TRBV3-1,TRBJ1-2
CSGGQEEGYTF,TGCAGCGGGGGACAGGAGGAGGGCTACACCTTC,TRBD1,many,TRBV29-1,TRBJ1-2
CASSQDPDSTYEQYF,TGCGCCAGCAGCCAAGACCCGGACTCCACCTACGAGCAGTACTTC,NA,NA,TRBV4-1,TRBJ2-7
CASSQDIRVETQYF,TGCGCCAGCAGCCAAGATATCAGGGTAGAGACCCAGTACTTC,NA,many,TRBV4-3,TRBJ2-5
CASTSGSSYEQYF,TGTGCCAGCACCAGCGGGAGCTCCTACGAGCAGTACTTC,TRBD2,NA,TRBV12-3/TRBV12-4,TRBJ2-7
CASSRFPRGTGTEAFF,TGCGCCAGCAGCCGCTTCCCAAGGGGGACCGGGACTGAAGCTTTCTTT,NA,many,TRBV4-1,TRBJ1-1
CASSVVEGAGPLYGYTF,TGTGCCAGCAGCGTAGTTGAGGGGGCCGGCCCCTTGTATGGCTACACCTTC,TRBD1,many,TRBV9,TRBJ1-2
CASRQGTGRNYGYTF,TGTGCCAGCCGCCAAGGGACAGGCCGGAACTATGGCTACACCTTC,TRBD1,many,TRBV27,TRBJ1-2
CASHHGGWNTEAFF,TGTGCCAGTCACCACGGGGGGTGGAACACTGAAGCTTTCTTT,NA,NA,TRBV19,TRBJ1-1
CASSSQGNAIGYTF,TGTGCCAGCAGCTCACAGGGGAATGCGATTGGCTACACCTTC,TRBD1,NA,TRBV7-2,TRBJ1-2
CASSERVAGELFF,TGTGCCAGCAGTGAGCGGGTGGCCGGGGAGCTGTTTTTT,NA,many,TRBV6-1,TRBJ2-2
CASSPITGSRGTQYF,TGTGCCAGCAGTCCAATTACCGGGAGTAGGGGGACCCAGTACTTC,NA,many,TRBV6-2/TRBV6-3,TRBJ2-5
CASSQAPGTAPNTGELFF,TGTGCCAGCAGCCAAGCCCCCGGGACAGCTCCGAACACCGGGGAGCTGTTTTTT,TRBD1,NA,TRBV3-1,TRBJ2-2
CASSYSQDTSPTSRYF,TGTGCCAGCAGTTACTCACAGGACACTAGCCCTACGTCGCGGTACTTC,NA,NA,TRBV6-2/TRBV6-3,TRBJ2-4
CASSAAGASYNSPLHF,TGTGCCAGCAGTGCCGCGGGGGCTTCCTATAATTCACCCCTCCACTTT,NA,many,TRBV6-2/TRBV6-3,TRBJ1-6
CASSLVGSSNTEAFF,TGTGCCAGCAGCTTAGTAGGCAGCTCGAACACTGAAGCTTTCTTT,NA,many,TRBV7-2,TRBJ1-1
CASSLNRGYGYIF,TGTGCCAGCAGCTTAAACAGGGGTTATGGCTACATCTTC,TRBD1,few,TRBV11-2,TRBJ1-2
CAWSLGGNTEAFF,TGTGCCTGGAGTCTGGGTGGGAACACTGAAGCTTTCTTT,NA,NA,TRBV30,TRBJ1-1
CASTVGQKNTEAFF,TGTGCCAGCACCGTAGGACAGAAGAACACTGAAGCTTTCTTT,NA,few,TRBV6-2/TRBV6-3,TRBJ1-1
CAISGGTDGSANGYTF,TGTGCCATCAGCGGAGGGACAGACGGGAGCGCGAATGGCTACACCTTC,TRBD1,many,TRBV10-3,TRBJ1-2
CASSVRWQETQYF,TGTGCCAGCAGTGTCAGGTGGCAAGAGACCCAGTACTTC,NA,many,TRBV27,TRBJ2-5
CASSNHLAGGRETQYF,TGTGCCAGCAGTAATCACCTAGCGGGGGGGCGAGAGACTCAGTACTTC,TRBD2,few,TRBV6-2/TRBV6-3,TRBJ2-5
CAWSTGSSGNTIYF,TGTGCCTGGAGCACTGGGAGCTCTGGAAACACCATATATTTT,NA,few,TRBV30,TRBJ1-3
CASSLGRAGGEETQYF,TGTGCCAGCAGCTTAGGTAGAGCAGGGGGCGAGGAGACCCAGTACTTC,TRBD1,few,TRBV7-8,TRBJ2-5
CASMRLDRDRASYQPQHF,TGTGCCAGCATGAGACTAGACCGGGACAGGGCGAGTTATCAGCCCCAGCATTTT,TRBD1,NA,TRBV27,TRBJ1-5
CASSSQGARLGELFF,TGTGCCAGCAGTTCACAGGGGGCGAGGCTCGGGGAGCTGTTTTTT,TRBD1,many,TRBV6-5,TRBJ2-2
CAWTEQDNQPQLF,TGTGCATGGACTGAACAGGACAATCAGCCCCAGCTTTTT,NA,NA,TRBV30,TRBJ1-5
CASSLKSNTEAFF,TGTGCCAGCAGCTTAAAGTCGAACACTGAAGCTTTCTTT,NA,many,TRBV7-9,TRBJ1-1
CASSLEPPTPHEQYF,TGTGCCAGCAGTTTGGAACCCCCGACCCCTCACGAGCAGTACTTC,NA,NA,TRBV28,TRBJ2-7
CASSGGRSQETQYF,TGTGCCAGCAGTGGCGGTCGGAGCCAAGAGACCCAGTACTTC,NA,many,TRBV6-1,TRBJ2-5
CASSLATPTYEQYF,TGCGCCAGCAGCTTAGCTACACCGACCTACGAGCAGTACTTC,NA,many,TRBV5-1,TRBJ2-7
CASRGLAGGFSTDTQYF,TGTGCCAGCAGGGGACTAGCGGGAGGGTTTAGCACAGATACGCAGTATTTT,TRBD2,many,TRBV11-2,TRBJ2-3
CASSFGTADYEQYF,TGCGCCAGCAGTTTTGGGACAGCCGATTACGAGCAGTACTTC,TRBD1,many,TRBV10-2,TRBJ2-7
CASSVTSGSWYEQYF,TGTGCCAGCAGCGTAACTAGCGGGAGTTGGTACGAGCAGTACTTC,TRBD2,many,TRBV11-2,TRBJ2-7
CASSKRGMNTEAFF,TGTGCCAGCAGCAAGCGGGGCATGAACACTGAAGCTTTCTTT,NA,few,TRBV6-1,TRBJ1-1
CASSLTGLAPHEQYF,TGTGCCAGCAGTCTCACTGGGCTAGCCCCTCACGAGCAGTACTTC,NA,NA,TRBV6-1,TRBJ2-7
CASRRTERYEQYF,TGTGCCAGCAGGCGGACGGAGCGCTACGAGCAGTACTTC,NA,many,TRBV11-2,TRBJ2-7
CASSQRQGARETQYF,TGTGCCAGCTCACAGCGACAGGGGGCCCGGGAGACCCAGTACTTC,TRBD1,NA,TRBV18,TRBJ2-5
CASSVGQYYGYTF,TGCGCCAGCAGCGTTGGACAGTACTATGGCTACACCTTC,NA,many,TRBV5-1,TRBJ1-2
CASSLDVDSKSYGYTF,TGTGCCAGCAGCTTAGATGTTGACAGCAAATCGTATGGCTACACCTTC,NA,many,TRBV7-6,TRBJ1-2
CATSLAREQYF,TGTGCCACCAGCCTAGCGCGAGAGCAGTACTTC,NA,NA,TRBV15,TRBJ2-7
CASIGLAQNGYTF,TGTGCCAGCATAGGGTTGGCTCAGAATGGCTACACCTTC,NA,many,TRBV6-1,TRBJ1-2
CASTEVGGLSSGYTF,TGTGCCAGCACTGAGGTCGGGGGCCTATCAAGTGGCTACACCTTC,NA,many,TRBV7-2,TRBJ1-2
CASSMGTSGGQETQYF,TGTGCCAGTAGTATGGGGACTAGCGGGGGGCAGGAGACCCAGTACTTC,TRBD2,NA,TRBV19,TRBJ2-5
CAIGGTGDRHEQYF,TGTGCCATCGGCGGGACAGGGGATCGGCACGAGCAGTACTTC,TRBD1,many,TRBV10-3,TRBJ2-7
CSVEETRGGERGYTF,TGCAGCGTTGAAGAGACGAGAGGAGGGGAACGCGGCTACACCTTC,NA,many,TRBV29-1,TRBJ1-2
CASSYSSGDGYTF,TGTGCCAGCAGTTATAGTTCTGGGGACGGCTACACCTTC,NA,many,TRBV27,TRBJ1-2
CASSRTERGAYEQYF,TGTGCCAGCAGCCGCACGGAGCGGGGGGCCTACGAGCAGTACTTC,TRBD2,many,TRBV6-2/TRBV6-3,TRBJ2-7
CASSFRDLPPYEQYF,TGTGCCAGCAGCTTCCGGGACTTGCCTCCCTACGAGCAGTACTTC,NA,many,TRBV7-8,TRBJ2-7
CASSAGQETQYF,TGTGCCAGCAGCGCGGGACAAGAGACCCAGTACTTC,NA,NA,TRBV12-3/TRBV12-4,TRBJ2-5
CASSPLDNSGEAFF,TGTGCCAGCAGTCCACTGGACAATTCTGGTGAAGCTTTCTTT,NA,NA,TRBV7-9,TRBJ1-1